This paragraph covers one T cell receptor beta chain sequence. How the authors handled the data: The assay estimated nucleated cells by amplifying reference gene primers. Sequencing was performed with immunoSEQ multiplex PCR; in TCRdb, only in-frame clones are kept and a portion is missing. V and J calls and clone size come straight from that table; D and trimming were deduced from the DNA. The table lists more than 85,000 clones, around 86% of them singletons. This specimen belongs to a study of blood T cell repertoires in COVID-19. Whole-study context: Sample material is recorded as cDNA or gDNA derived from T cells, B-cell-depleted T cells, or PBMCs.

The sequenced sample consisted of peripheral blood. The sequence derives from a man aged 45 to 65 with active or convalescent COVID-19.

The CDR3 coding sequence is TGTGCCAGTAGTGGTCTAGGGGCAAACTCCTACGAGCAGTACTTC. As protein: CASSGLGANSYEQYF. This rearrangement joins TRBV19 to TRBJ2-7; a possible D gene is TRBD1 (5 bases). Looked up from germline, CDR1 is LNHDA and CDR2 is SQIVND (reference sequence). V was trimmed by 5 bases and J by 0 bases, leaving 14 bases between them. The CDR3 loop spans 15 amino acids.